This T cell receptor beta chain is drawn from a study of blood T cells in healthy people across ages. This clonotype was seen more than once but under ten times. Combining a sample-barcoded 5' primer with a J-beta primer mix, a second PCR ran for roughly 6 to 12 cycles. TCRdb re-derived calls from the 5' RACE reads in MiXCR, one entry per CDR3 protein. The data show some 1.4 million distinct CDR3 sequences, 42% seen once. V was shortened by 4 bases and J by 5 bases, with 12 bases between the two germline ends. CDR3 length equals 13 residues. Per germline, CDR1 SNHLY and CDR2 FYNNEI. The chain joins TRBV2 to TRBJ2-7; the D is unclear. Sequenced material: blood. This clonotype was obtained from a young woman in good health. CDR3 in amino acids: CASSVQSQNEQYF. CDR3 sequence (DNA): TGTGCCAGCAGTGTCCAGTCACAGAACGAGCAGTACTTC.